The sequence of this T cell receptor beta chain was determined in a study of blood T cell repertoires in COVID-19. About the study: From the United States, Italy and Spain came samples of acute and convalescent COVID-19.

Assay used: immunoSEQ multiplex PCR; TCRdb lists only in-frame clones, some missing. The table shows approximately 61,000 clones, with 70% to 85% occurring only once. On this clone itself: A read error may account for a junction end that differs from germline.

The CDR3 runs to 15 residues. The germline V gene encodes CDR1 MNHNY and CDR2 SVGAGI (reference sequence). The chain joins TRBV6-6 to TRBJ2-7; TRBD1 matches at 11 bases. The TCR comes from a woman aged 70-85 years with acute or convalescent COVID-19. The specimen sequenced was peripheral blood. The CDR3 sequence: CASSDSGTGGYEQYF. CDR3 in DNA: TGTGCCAGCAGTGACTCCGGGACAGGGGGATACGAGCAGTACTTC.